This TCR beta chain was captured by sequencing in a study of blood T cell repertoires in COVID-19 (dated by TCRdb to about 2020). Concerning the study at large: Samples covering the acute and convalescent phases of COVID-19 were provided by collaborators in the United States, Italy and Spain. Where available, HLA class I and class II types were obtained from metadata supplied by the sample provider rather than from assay-based typing. The material from the prospective study consisted of cDNA or gDNA derived from T cells, B-cell-depleted T cells, or PBMCs. Nearly every sample came with metadata listing a de-identified subject ID, COVID-19 status, age in years and sex. Subjects who had been exposed to COVID-19, were actively infected with it, or had recovered from it provided the deeply sampled blood TCRbeta repertoires that made up the dataset. Samples came from the ongoing ImmuneRACE study (first 160 participants) plus 1,254 subjects from 6 global collaborators. The repertoires were released in a freely available public database meant as a resource for research on the immune response to SARS-CoV-2.

In its sample, this clone was seen a few times. The antigen it binds to is not known. Base qualities are not provided; no much larger clone lies one nucleotide away. The sample has other DNA sequences that encode this CDR3 too. Overall results and qualifications from the work: The quantity of clinical and demographic metadata differed by source and by participant and was supplied without curation.

Collaborating institutions collected whole blood in K2EDTA tubes following their own protocols. Collaborator samples were shipped for TCRbeta analysis as frozen whole blood, isolated PBMCs, or DNA extracted from either sample type. Taken from cysteine to phenylalanine, the CDR3 has 13 residues. The entry retains the CDR3 DNA only, 39 bases that are in frame from base 1. V is shortened by 4 bases, J by 1 base, and the region joining them spans 7 bases. According to the germline V gene, CDR1 reads KGHSH and CDR2 reads LQKENI. TCRbeta CDR3 regions were amplified from genomic DNA by means of the immunoSEQ Assay, a bias-controlled multiplex PCR. For the original study's pipeline: The number of nucleated cells in each sample was estimated from the amplification of reference gene primers within the assay. Sequence reads were collapsed and filtered to measure the absolute abundance of every unique TCRbeta CDR3 rearrangement. For each sample, productive Simpson clonality was calculated as the square root of Simpson's diversity index over productive rearrangements. TCRdb took over this immuneACCESS table, retaining in-frame rearrangements with V and J assigned. Such tables are incomplete; in checked studies, under half of the missing clones stem from an unresolved V gene, and the remainder is unexplained. That table supplies the V and J calls and clone size; D and trimming were determined from the DNA. The sample records about 49,000 clones, around 68% of which are singletons. Roughly 10% of the sample lies in the top ten.

The V gene is TRBV18 and the J gene is TRBJ1-1; TRBD1 might be the D gene, on 6 matching bases. Sequencing input: peripheral blood. This TCR was sampled from a woman in her sixties or seventies with acute or convalescent COVID-19. The nucleotide sequence reads TGTGCCAGCTCACGGACAGAGAACACTGAAGCTTTCTTT. It translates as CASSRTENTEAFF.